The 19 T cell receptor beta chains listed next were all sequenced from one sample in a study of identical twins. In TCRdb, the 5' RACE reads were re-called with MiXCR into one record per CDR3 protein. The table records hundreds of thousands of distinct CDR3 sequences, roughly 20% of them present only once. The same data also contributed to another study, on T cells expressing NK-cell markers.

Input material: PBMCs. The origin of the receptors is a woman between 18 and 29 years old in good health.

The chain links TRBV12-3 or TRBV12-4 to TRBJ2-1; D uncertain. The CDR3 sequence is 14 residues long. Trimming stripped 10 bases from V and 5 bases from J, with 18 bases between. The CDR3 nucleotides are TGTGCCACGAAGAGTTGGGTAAAGAACAATGAGCAGTTCTTC. Protein: CATKSWVKNNEQFF.

This clonotype has only a few counts. The rearrangement uses TRBV20-1 and TRBJ2-4, with 8 nucleotides matching TRBD2. Looked up from germline, CDR1 is DFQATT and CDR2 is SNEGSKA (reference sequence). The length of the CDR3 is 15 residues. V lost 4 bases, J lost 1 base, and 6 bases stayed unmatched. CDR3 sequence (DNA): TGCAGTGCTACCTCACGGGGGGGGGCCAAAAACATTCAGTACTTC. It is translated as CSATSRGGAKNIQYF.

The rearrangement links TRBV12-3 or TRBV12-4 to TRBJ2-3; 11 bases fit TRBD2. The CDR3 is 18 residues long. V dropped 2 bases and J dropped 0; count of bases not matched to a gene: 7. Written as DNA, the CDR3 is TGTGCCAGCAGTTTAAATCTAGCGGGGGGCCATAGCACAGATACGCAGTATTTT. Amino acid sequence: CASSLNLAGGHSTDTQYF.

At least ten counts were recorded for this clonotype. V gene TRBV10-1 combines with J gene TRBJ2-5; D is ambiguous. Germline V gene sequence: CDR1 WNHNN, CDR2 SYGVQD (reference sequence). Trimming stripped 7 bases from V and 1 base from J, with 7 bases between. The CDR3 extends over 12 amino acids. The CDR3, as DNA: TGCGCCAGCACTGCGGTCCAAGAGACCCAGTACTTC. Translation gives CASTAVQETQYF.

This clonotype was picked up many times. This chain joins TRBV7-9 and TRBJ1-5; D remains ambiguous. Germline CDR1 reads SEHNR; CDR2 reads FQNEAQ (reference sequence). With 5 bases removed from V and 10 bases from J, the gap between germline ends came to 24 bases. The CDR3 contains 16 residues. The CDR3 loop is CASSLHGGGIISPQHF. DNA for the CDR3: TGTGCCAGCAGCCTCCACGGAGGCGGGATCATAAGCCCCCAGCATTTT. Variable domain in full (rest from reference TRBV7-9 and TRBJ1-5): DTGVSQNPRHKITKRGQNVTFRCDPISEHNRLYWYRQTLGQGPEFLTYFQNEAQLEKSRLLSDRFSAERPKGSFSTLEIQRTEQGDSAMYLCASSLHGGGIISPQHFGDGTRLSIL.

The V gene is TRBV27, the J gene TRBJ1-1; no clear D gene. There are 17 residues in the CDR3. Trimming cost V 3 bases and J 1 base, with 18 bases left between them. The germline CDR1 and CDR2 sequences are MNHEY and SMNVEV (reference sequence). The CDR3 loop reads CASSFFPRRTGNTEAFF. The CDR3 nucleotides read TGTGCCAGCAGTTTCTTTCCGCGTCGAACTGGGAACACTGAAGCTTTCTTT.

This clonotype was observed once. The rearrangement links TRBV2 to TRBJ1-2; D call uncertain. The V gene lost 6 bases and the J gene lost 4 bases, with 15 bases spanning the gap. In germline, CDR1 is SNHLY, CDR2 FYNNEI. The length of the CDR3 is 14 residues. The CDR3 region is CASSPHDKFYGYTF. The CDR3 DNA follows: TGTGCCAGCAGCCCCCACGACAAATTCTATGGCTACACCTTC.

This clonotype was counted at least ten times. The chain is built from TRBV28 and TRBJ2-7, with D perhaps matching TRBD1 (5 bases). The V end was cut by 7 bases, the J end by 0 bases, with 19 bases between. CDR1 is MDHEN, CDR2 SYDVKM, per germline. The CDR3 contains 16 residues. The CDR3 nucleotides read TGTGCCAGCACCAGTTTGGGGCAGGGTCTCTCCTACGAGCAGTACTTC. Its protein product is CASTSLGQGLSYEQYF.

The J gene is TRBJ2-3, the V gene TRBV5-4; weak D call: TRBD2 (5 bases). V lost 4 bases and J 4 bases, leaving 22 bases between the germline ends. CDR1 SGHNT and CDR2 YYREEE come from the germline V gene (reference sequence). This CDR3 contains 17 residues. DNA for the CDR3: TGTGCCAGCAGCCCATCCTCAGGCCAAACTAGGGCAGATACGCAGTATTTT. Translation: CASSPSSGQTRADTQYF. Full variable domain (missing parts from reference TRBV5-4 and TRBJ2-3): ETGVTQSPTHLIKTRGQQVTLRCSSQSGHNTVSWYQQALGQGPQFIFQYYREEENGRGNFPPRFSGLQFPNYSSELNVNALELDDSALYLCASSPSSGQTRADTQYFGPGTRLTVL.

This clonotype showed up just a few times. The chain employs TRBV12-3 or TRBV12-4 and TRBJ2-3; D is ambiguous. Between the trimmed V and J ends, which lost 1 base and 11 bases, there was a span of 13 bases. CDR3 length: 13 residues. This CDR3 reads CASSLGAPGRQYF. The CDR3 DNA follows: TGTGCCAGCAGTTTAGGGGCCCCTGGAAGGCAGTATTTT.

This clonotype has more than one count but fewer than ten. V is TRBV5-4 and J is TRBJ2-1; D unclear. V gave up 4 bases and J gave up 8 bases, with 13 bases separating them. Germline V gives CDR1 SGHNT, CDR2 YYREEE (reference sequence). There are 13 residues in the CDR3. Written as DNA, the CDR3 is TGTGCCAGCAGCCGTGCGCTGGCGGATGAGCAGTTCTTC. This sequence encodes CASSRALADEQFF.

This clonotype was observed a handful of times. The chain recombines TRBV5-1 with TRBJ1-6; D unclear. The length of the CDR3 is 15 residues. Germline-derived CDR1 and CDR2 are SGHRS and YFSETQ. V was pared by 4 bases and J by 10 bases, with 18 bases between. Here the CDR3 DNA reads TGCGCCAGCAGCCCCCATGAGGGTGATGTCTCACCCCTCCACTTT. Translating gives CASSPHEGDVSPLHF.

Of note for this clonotype: Likely a read error: the CDR3 ends without its conserved phenylalanine or tryptophan. No DNA is shown, since the ends of the CDR3 on it are uncertain; the CDR3 is the one TCRdb lists. CDR3 amino acids: CASGTSGPGGPSL. The chain uses TRBV12-3 or TRBV12-4 and TRBJ2-7; the listed D gene, TRBD2, was not tested against the DNA. Both ends counted, the CDR3 spans 13 residues.

This clonotype came up many times. The V call is TRBV20-1, the J call TRBJ2-2; no clear D. CDR3 size: 12 residues. Between the trimmed V and J ends, which lost 0 bases and 6 bases, there was a span of 5 bases. Germline CDR1 and CDR2: DFQATT and SNEGSKA (reference sequence). The CDR3 DNA follows: TGCAGTGCTAGAGACAGCGCCGGGGAGCTGTTTTTT. This sequence encodes CSARDSAGELFF.

This clonotype was observed a few times. The genes are TRBV3-1 and TRBJ2-7, with D unclear. V dropped 4 bases and J dropped 3 bases, with 10 bases sitting between them. The CDR3 contains 13 residues. Germline lookup yields CDR1 LGHDT and CDR2 YNNKEL (reference sequence). Here the CDR3 DNA reads TGTGCCAGCAGCCCTGGACCCTACTACGAGCAGTACTTC. Translation gives CASSPGPYYEQYF.

This clonotype was observed a handful of times. J is TRBJ2-1 and V is TRBV24-1, with 7 nucleotides matching TRBD2. V was pared by 9 bases and J by 7 bases, with 8 bases of the junction left unmatched. CDR3 length equals 13 residues. Germline values: CDR1 KGHDR, CDR2 SFDVKD. CDR3 amino acids: CATAGLGLNEQFF. As DNA, the CDR3 is TGTGCCACCGCTGGACTAGGGCTAAATGAGCAGTTCTTC.

This clonotype was detected only a few times. The chain couples TRBV20-1 to TRBJ1-2; D is unresolved. Germline V gene lookup returns CDR1 DFQATT and CDR2 SNEGSKA (reference sequence). The CDR3 is made up of 12 amino acids. CDR3 loop: CIAPDGNYGYTF. CDR3 in DNA: TGCATTGCACCGGACGGAAACTATGGCTACACCTTC.

This clonotype has more than one count but fewer than ten. V is TRBV7-9 and J is TRBJ1-2; maybe TRBD1 (6 bases). V lost 5 bases to trimming and J lost 8 bases, with 21 bases between them. CDR1 is SEHNR and CDR2 is FQNEAQ in the germline V gene (reference sequence). The CDR3 has 15 residues. CDR3 sequence: CASSKTGGLEGGYTF. DNA of the CDR3: TGTGCCAGCAGCAAGACAGGAGGGCTGGAGGGCGGCTACACCTTC.

The genes are TRBV29-1 and TRBJ2-2; D may be TRBD2 (5 bases). V dropped 6 bases and J dropped 0 bases, with 14 bases sitting between them. The V gene's germline CDR1 is SQVTM and CDR2 ANQGSEA. The CDR3 contains 15 residues. CDR3 sequence (DNA): TGCAGCGTCCTCGGTCCAGCGGCGAACACCGGGGAGCTGTTTTTT. Translating gives CSVLGPAANTGELFF.